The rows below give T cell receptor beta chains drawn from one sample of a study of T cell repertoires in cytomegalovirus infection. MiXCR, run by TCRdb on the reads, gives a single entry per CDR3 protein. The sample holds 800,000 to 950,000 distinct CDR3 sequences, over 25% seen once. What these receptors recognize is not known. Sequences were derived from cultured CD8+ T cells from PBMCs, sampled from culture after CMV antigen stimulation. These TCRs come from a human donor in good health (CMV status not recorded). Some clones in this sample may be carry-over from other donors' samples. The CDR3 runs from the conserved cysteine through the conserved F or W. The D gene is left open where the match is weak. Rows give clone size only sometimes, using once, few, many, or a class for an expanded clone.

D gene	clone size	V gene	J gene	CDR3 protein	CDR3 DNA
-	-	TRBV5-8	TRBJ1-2	CASNLSPLAIYGYTF	TGTGCCAGCAACCTAAGTCCTTTGGCTATCTATGGCTACACCTTC
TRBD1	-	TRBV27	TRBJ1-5	CASSTWTGTNQPQHF	TGTGCCAGCAGTACATGGACAGGGACGAATCAGCCCCAGCATTTT
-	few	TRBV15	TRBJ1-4	CATSRDPGRNEKLFF	TGTGCCACCAGCAGGGACCCCGGTAGGAATGAAAAACTGTTTTTT
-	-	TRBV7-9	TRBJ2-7	CASSLEGQTYEQYF	TGTGCCAGCAGCTTAGAAGGACAGACCTACGAGCAGTACTTC
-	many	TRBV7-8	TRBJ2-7	CASSPRQPYEQYF	TGTGCCAGCAGCCCCAGACAGCCATACGAGCAGTACTTC
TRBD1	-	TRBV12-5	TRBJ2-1	CASGRTDRVNEQFF	TGTGCTAGTGGTCGAACTGACAGGGTCAATGAGCAGTTCTTC
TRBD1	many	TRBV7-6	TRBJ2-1	CASSLRSGTGYNEQFF	TGTGCCAGCAGCTTACGATCCGGGACAGGCTACAATGAGCAGTTCTTC
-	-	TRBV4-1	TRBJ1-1	CASRGRGGDEAFF	TGCGCCAGCAGAGGAAGAGGAGGGGATGAAGCTTTCTTT
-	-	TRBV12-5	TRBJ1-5	CASGPARRQPQHF	TGTGCTAGTGGCCCCGCCAGAAGGCAGCCCCAGCATTTT
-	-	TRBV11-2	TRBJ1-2	CANSPRGHNNYGYTF	TGTGCCAACAGCCCCAGGGGACATAATAACTATGGCTACACCTTC
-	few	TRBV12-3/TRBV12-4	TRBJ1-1	CASWEGGNTEAFF	TGTGCCAGCTGGGAGGGTGGGAACACTGAAGCTTTCTTT
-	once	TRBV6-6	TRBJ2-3	CASSYLDGETQYF	TGTGCCAGCAGTTATCTCGACGGGGAGACGCAGTATTTT
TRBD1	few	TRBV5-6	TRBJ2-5	CASSTGQGLGKTQYF	TGTGCCAGCAGCACCGGACAGGGTTTAGGGAAGACCCAGTACTTC
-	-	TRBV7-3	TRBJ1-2	CASSPHPENRAGYTF	TGTGCCAGCAGCCCCCACCCGGAAAATCGTGCTGGCTACACCTTC
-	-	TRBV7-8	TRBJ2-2	CASSLGGWELFF	TGTGCCAGCAGCTTGGGGGGCTGGGAGCTGTTTTTT
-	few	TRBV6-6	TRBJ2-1	CASIDYNEQFF	TGTGCCAGCATCGACTACAATGAGCAGTTCTTC
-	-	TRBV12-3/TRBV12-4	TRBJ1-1	CASKWGGAEAFF	TGTGCCAGCAAATGGGGGGGGGCTGAAGCTTTCTTT
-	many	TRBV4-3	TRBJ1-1	CASSPGPASTEAFF	TGCGCCAGCAGCCCAGGACCGGCGAGCACTGAAGCTTTCTTT
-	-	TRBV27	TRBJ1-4	CASSPFPDIGEKLFF	TGTGCCAGCAGTCCCTTCCCTGATATAGGTGAAAAACTGTTTTTT
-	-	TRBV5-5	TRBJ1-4	CASSLTGRNEKLFF	TGTGCCAGCAGCCTTACAGGACGCAATGAAAAACTGTTTTTT
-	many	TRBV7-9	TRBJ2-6	CASSRRTDSGANVLTF	TGTGCCAGCAGCCGGCGGACAGACTCTGGGGCCAACGTCCTGACTTTC
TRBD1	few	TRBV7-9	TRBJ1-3	CASSSSRQGAGNTIYF	TGTGCCAGCAGCTCTAGCAGACAGGGTGCCGGAAACACCATATATTTT
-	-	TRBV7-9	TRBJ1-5	CASSLVGLRNQPQHF	TGTGCCAGCAGCTTAGTGGGACTTAGAAATCAGCCCCAGCATTTT
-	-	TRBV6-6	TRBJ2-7	CASSYGGAEGEQYF	TGTGCCAGCAGTTACGGGGGGGCGGAGGGCGAGCAGTACTTC
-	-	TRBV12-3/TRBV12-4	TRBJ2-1	CASSFWDGDEQFF	TGTGCCAGCAGTTTTTGGGACGGGGATGAGCAGTTCTTC
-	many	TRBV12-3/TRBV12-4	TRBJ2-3	CASSPEQTHGTDTQYF	TGTGCCAGCAGTCCAGAGCAGACCCATGGCACAGATACGCAGTATTTT
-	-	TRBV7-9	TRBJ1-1	CASSVASYTEAFF	TGTGCCAGCAGCGTAGCCTCGTACACTGAAGCTTTCTTT
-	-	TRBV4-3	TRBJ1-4	CASSQESGFGEKLFF	TGCGCCAGCAGCCAAGAATCCGGGTTCGGTGAAAAACTGTTTTTT
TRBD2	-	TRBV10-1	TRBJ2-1	CASSESTSGSRNEQFF	TGCGCCAGCAGTGAGTCGACTAGCGGGTCAAGGAATGAGCAGTTCTTC
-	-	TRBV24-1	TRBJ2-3	CATSDPFGTDTQYF	TGTGCCACCAGTGACCCTTTTGGCACAGATACGCAGTATTTT
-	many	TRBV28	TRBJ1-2	CASSLEISTEYGYTF	TGTGCCAGCAGTTTAGAGATTTCGACCGAATATGGCTACACCTTC
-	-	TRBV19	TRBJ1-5	CASSIGNRINQPQHF	TGTGCCAGTAGTATAGGGAACAGAATCAATCAGCCCCAGCATTTT
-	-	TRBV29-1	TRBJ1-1	CSVEGPLTEAFF	TGCAGCGTTGAAGGCCCTCTGACTGAAGCTTTCTTT
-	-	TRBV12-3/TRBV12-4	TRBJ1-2	CASSQETGYYGYTF	TGTGCCAGCAGTCAAGAAACAGGTTACTATGGCTACACCTTC
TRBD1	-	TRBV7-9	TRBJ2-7	CASSLVTGGIYEQYF	TGTGCCAGCAGCTTAGTTACAGGGGGAATCTACGAGCAGTACTTC
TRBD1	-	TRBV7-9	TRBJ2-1	CASSFPDRDGSYNEQFF	TGTGCCAGCAGCTTTCCGGACAGGGACGGCTCCTACAATGAGCAGTTCTTC
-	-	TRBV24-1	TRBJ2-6	CATSETFRSGSGANVLTF	TGTGCCACCAGTGAGACCTTCCGGAGCGGCTCTGGGGCCAACGTCCTGACTTTC
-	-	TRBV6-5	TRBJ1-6	CASSAGEHVNSPLHF	TGTGCCAGCAGTGCAGGTGAACACGTTAATTCACCCCTCCACTTT